Following are 11 T cell receptor beta chains from one sample sequenced in a study of blood T cells in healthy people across ages. Together with a sample-barcoded 5' primer, a J-beta primer mix was included in a second PCR lasting about 7 to 11 cycles. TCRdb independently ran MiXCR on the 5' RACE reads; one entry per CDR3 protein. This table has about 970,000 distinct CDR3 sequences, 51% appearing once. The material sequenced was blood. These receptors all stem from a woman aged 60 to 75 in good health.

V is TRBV28 and J is TRBJ2-1; D perhaps matches TRBD1 (6 bases). The germline V and J ends were trimmed by 8 bases and 3 bases, with 14 bases remaining between them. The germline V gene has CDR1 MDHEN and CDR2 SYDVKM. The CDR3 sequence is 14 residues long. CDR3 amino acids: CASRQGQHYNEQFF. The CDR3 DNA reads as TGTGCCAGCCGGCAGGGACAACACTACAATGAGCAGTTCTTC.

The gene calls are TRBV2 and TRBJ2-5, with TRBD1 matching over 8 bases. The ends lost 2 bases at V and 4 bases at J; junction bases unmatched: 3. Germline CDR1 reads SNHLY; CDR2 reads FYNNEI. There are 14 residues in the CDR3. The CDR3 here is CASSETGGTETQYF. The CDR3 DNA reads TGTGCCAGCAGTGAAACAGGGGGGACAGAGACCCAGTACTTC.

J is TRBJ2-3 and V is TRBV28, with TRBD2 matching over 7 bases. Trimming removed 5 bases from V and 2 bases from J; junction bases left unmatched: 7. This CDR3 has 15 residues. CDR1 MDHEN and CDR2 SYDVKM come from the germline V gene. CDR3 nucleotides: TGTGCCAGCAGTCCTGGGGAGGGACTCACAGATACGCAGTATTTT. Protein: CASSPGEGLTDTQYF.

The CDR3 region has the DNA TGTGCCAGTCAAAAGCGATTTTATGGCTACACCTTC. Amino acids: CASQKRFYGYTF. The chain joins TRBV28 to TRBJ1-2; no reliable D call. CDR3 length: 12 amino acids. The germline V gene encodes CDR1 MDHEN and CDR2 SYDVKM. Trimming took 9 bases from V and 5 from J, leaving 13 bases between them.

The V call is TRBV28, the J call TRBJ2-6, with TRBD2 identical over 8 bases. The trim removed 7 bases at V and 4 bases at J, leaving 12 bases unmatched. The CDR3 has 17 amino acids. Germline CDR1 reads MDHEN; CDR2 reads SYDVKM. CDR3 loop: CASKIPGRAGGANVLTF. The CDR3, as DNA: TGTGCCAGCAAGATCCCCGGGAGGGCTGGAGGGGCCAACGTCCTGACTTTC.

Only one count was recorded for this clonotype. This rearrangement joins TRBV29-1 to TRBJ2-7; 10 positions agree with TRBD2. Trimming cost V 4 bases and J 7 bases; bases outside gene matches: 7. Looked up from germline, CDR1 is SQVTM and CDR2 is ANQGSEA. This CDR3 region has 13 residues. The CDR3 spells CSVVSGRASEQYF. DNA for the CDR3: TGCAGCGTTGTCAGCGGGAGGGCCTCTGAGCAGTACTTC.

CDR3 bases: TGTGCCAGCAGTTCTCCCGTCGTGGATTCGCAGTATTTT. Translating gives CASSSPVVDSQYF. The chain recombines TRBV28 with TRBJ2-3, with D uncertain. V gave up 4 bases and J gave up 10 bases, with 15 bases separating them. The CDR3 extends over 13 amino acids. Germline V gene lookup returns CDR1 MDHEN and CDR2 SYDVKM.

This chain uses TRBV24-1 with TRBJ2-7, with D perhaps matching TRBD1 or TRBD2 (6 bases each). The DNA end lines up better with TRBJ2-5; the J call may be wrong. CDR1 KGHDR and CDR2 SFDVKD come from the germline V gene. The CDR3 spans 16 residues. CDR3 sequence reads: CATSDPSEGGRETQYF. The CDR3 DNA sequence: TGTGCCACCAGTGATCCCTCGGAGGGGGGTCGAGAGACCCAGTACTTC.

A note on this clonotype: At one end, the junction sequence differs from germline, possibly due to a read error. V is TRBV5-1 and J is TRBJ2-1; 8 bases align to TRBD2. Germline V gene lookup returns CDR1 SGHRS and CDR2 YFSETQ. The CDR3 has 15 amino acids. CDR3 loop: CASGLSGSSYNEQFF. The CDR3 DNA is TGCGCCAGCGGCTTAAGCGGGAGCTCCTACAATGAGCAGTTCTTC.

This clonotype was detected only a few times. The chain combines TRBV4-2 with TRBJ2-4, with 7 bases identical to TRBD1. The last part of the DNA fits TRBJ2-7 better; the J call may be wrong. Germline V gene lookup returns CDR1 LGHNA and CDR2 YNFKEQ. The CDR3 is 15 residues long. The chain's CDR3 is CASSRSRQGLYEQYF. The CDR3 nucleotides are TGTGCCAGCAGCCGCTCACGACAGGGCCTCTACGAGCAGTACTTC.

This clonotype came up many times. This rearrangement joins TRBV20-1 to TRBJ2-7; TRBD1 matches at 7 bases. CDR3 size: 14 residues. J was trimmed by 5 bases and V by 6 bases; bases with no gene match: 13. Germline CDR1 and CDR2: DFQATT and SNEGSKA (reference sequence). The CDR3 here is CSAGWAGGLNEQYF. The CDR3 DNA is TGCAGTGCAGGGTGGGCAGGGGGTCTTAACGAGCAGTACTTC.